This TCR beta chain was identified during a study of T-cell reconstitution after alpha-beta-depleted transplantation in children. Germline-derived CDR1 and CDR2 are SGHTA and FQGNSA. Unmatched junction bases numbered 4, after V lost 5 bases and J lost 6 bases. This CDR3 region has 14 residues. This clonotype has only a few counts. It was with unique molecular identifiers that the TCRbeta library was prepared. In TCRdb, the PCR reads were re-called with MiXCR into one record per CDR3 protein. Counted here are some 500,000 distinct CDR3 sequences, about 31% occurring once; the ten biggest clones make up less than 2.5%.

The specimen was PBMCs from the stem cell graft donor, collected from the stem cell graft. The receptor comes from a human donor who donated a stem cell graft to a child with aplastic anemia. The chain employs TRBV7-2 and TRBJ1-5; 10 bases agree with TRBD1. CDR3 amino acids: CASSRQGASQPQHF. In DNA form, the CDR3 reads TGTGCCAGCAGCAGACAGGGGGCGAGTCAGCCCCAGCATTTT.